This T cell receptor beta chain was identified during a study of blood T cell repertoires in COVID-19. As for the study in general: The origin of the acute and convalescent COVID-19 samples was the United States, Italy and Spain.

Trimming removed 5 bases at V and 5 bases at J, with 18 bases between. Germline CDR1 SGHAT, CDR2 FQNNGV. The CDR3 contains 15 residues. As processed by the authors: Scientists estimated how many nucleated cells there were by amplifying reference gene primers. The table came from immunoSEQ multiplex PCR; TCRdb's copy has only in-frame clones and leaves some out. V, J and clone size are taken as reported in that table, and D and trimming were inferred from the DNA itself. The data show roughly 280,000 clones, 87% seen once. The chain carries TRBV11-2 and TRBJ2-5; TRBD1 might be the D (5 bases). This receptor was obtained from a woman aged 45 to 65 who had recovered from COVID-19. Sequencing input: peripheral blood. CDR3 nucleotides: TGTGCCAGCAGCCCACCAGGGTGGGTTGGGGAGACCCAGTACTTC. Protein product: CASSPPGWVGETQYF.